The subject of this entry is one TCR beta chain. Its antigen is unknown. Measured with immunoSEQ multiplex PCR; TCRdb has only the in-frame clones, and not every one. The repertoire holds approximately 90,000 clones, with more than 80% as singletons. This sample is drawn from a study of OX40 agonist ivuxolimab in advanced cancers. Across the study: Recorded diagnoses for dose-escalation patients were hepatocellular carcinoma, melanoma, renal cell or head and neck cancer. Broader study findings: In the 0.1-3.0 mg/kg groups, partial responders showed among the lowest expansion.

The germline V gene has CDR1 SGHVS and CDR2 FNYEAQ. The CDR3 is made up of 15 amino acids. V lost 5 bases, J lost 5 bases, and 18 bases lay in between. This clonotype was sampled from an adult with an advanced solid tumor such as melanoma, head and neck, liver or kidney cancer. The sample in question was CD4+ or CD8+ T cells sorted from blood, obtained in a trial of the OX40 agonist ivuxolimab. The rearrangement joins TRBV7-6 to TRBJ1-2; possible D gene TRBD1, 6 bases. The CDR3 spells CASSGYTTGEYGYTF. The CDR3 region has the DNA TGTGCCAGCAGCGGGTACACGACAGGAGAGTATGGCTACACCTTC.